Given below is one T cell receptor (beta chain) in context. The CDR3 sequence is 14 residues long. Germline V lookup: CDR1 SGHTA, CDR2 FQGNSA. Trimming cost V 5 bases and J 5 bases; bases outside gene matches: 6. Libraries were prepared by immunoSEQ multiplex PCR; TCRdb keeps only in-frame clonotypes and omits some of them. In the table there are 170,000 or so clones, just over 85% of which are singletons. This sample is drawn from a study of blood T cell repertoires in COVID-19. Sequences were obtained from peripheral blood. The chain couples TRBV7-2 to TRBJ1-1, with 9 nucleotides matching TRBD1. The receptor comes from a man in his fifties with active or convalescent COVID-19. The CDR3 sequence is CASSPGQGRTEAFF. DNA for the CDR3: TGTGCCAGCAGCCCAGGACAGGGGAGGACTGAAGCTTTCTTT.